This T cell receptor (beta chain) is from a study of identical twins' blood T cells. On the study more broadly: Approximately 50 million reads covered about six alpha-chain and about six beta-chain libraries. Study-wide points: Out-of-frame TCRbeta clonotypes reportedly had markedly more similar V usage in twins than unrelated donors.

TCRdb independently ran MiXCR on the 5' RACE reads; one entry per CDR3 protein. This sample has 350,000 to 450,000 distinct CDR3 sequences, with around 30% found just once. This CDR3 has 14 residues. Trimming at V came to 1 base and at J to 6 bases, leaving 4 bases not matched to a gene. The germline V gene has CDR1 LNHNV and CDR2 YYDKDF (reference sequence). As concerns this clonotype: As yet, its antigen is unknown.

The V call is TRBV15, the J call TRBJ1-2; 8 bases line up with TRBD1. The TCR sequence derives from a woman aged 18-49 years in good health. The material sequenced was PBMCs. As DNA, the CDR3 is TGTGCCACCAGCAGAGCCTCAGGGGGCAATGGCTACACCTTC. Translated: CATSRASGGNGYTF.